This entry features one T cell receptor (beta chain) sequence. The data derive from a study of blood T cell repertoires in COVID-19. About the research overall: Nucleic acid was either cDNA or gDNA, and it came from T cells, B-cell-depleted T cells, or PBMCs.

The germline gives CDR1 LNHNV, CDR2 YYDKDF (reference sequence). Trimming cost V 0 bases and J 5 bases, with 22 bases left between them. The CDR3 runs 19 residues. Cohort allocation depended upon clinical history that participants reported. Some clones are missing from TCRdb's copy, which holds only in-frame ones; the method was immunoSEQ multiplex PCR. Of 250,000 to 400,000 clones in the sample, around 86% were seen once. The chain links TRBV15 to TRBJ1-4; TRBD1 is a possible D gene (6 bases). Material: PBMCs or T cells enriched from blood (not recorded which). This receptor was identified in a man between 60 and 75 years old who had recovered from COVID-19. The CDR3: CATSRDPTGRGFSNEKLFF. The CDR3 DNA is TGTGCCACCAGCAGAGACCCGACAGGCAGGGGTTTTTCGAATGAAAAACTGTTTTTT.